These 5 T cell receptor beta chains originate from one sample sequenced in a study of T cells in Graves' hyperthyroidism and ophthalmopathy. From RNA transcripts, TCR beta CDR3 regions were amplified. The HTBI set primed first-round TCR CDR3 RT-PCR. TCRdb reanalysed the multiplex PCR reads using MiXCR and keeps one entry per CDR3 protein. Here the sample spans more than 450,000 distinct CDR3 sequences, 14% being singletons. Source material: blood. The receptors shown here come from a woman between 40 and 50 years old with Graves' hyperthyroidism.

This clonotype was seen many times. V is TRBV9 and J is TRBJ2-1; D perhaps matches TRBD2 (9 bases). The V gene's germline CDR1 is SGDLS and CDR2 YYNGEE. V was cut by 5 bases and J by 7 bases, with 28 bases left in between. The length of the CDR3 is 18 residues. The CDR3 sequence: CASRQGQGRTSDLNEQFF. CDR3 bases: TGTGCCAGCAGGCAAGGACAGGGCAGGACTAGCGATTTGAATGAGCAGTTCTTC.

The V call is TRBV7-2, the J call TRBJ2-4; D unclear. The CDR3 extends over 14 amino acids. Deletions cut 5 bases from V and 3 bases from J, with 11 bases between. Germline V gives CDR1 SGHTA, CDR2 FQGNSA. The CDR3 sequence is CASSPKTYKNIQYF. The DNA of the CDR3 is TGTGCCAGCAGCCCTAAGACCTACAAAAACATTCAGTACTTC.

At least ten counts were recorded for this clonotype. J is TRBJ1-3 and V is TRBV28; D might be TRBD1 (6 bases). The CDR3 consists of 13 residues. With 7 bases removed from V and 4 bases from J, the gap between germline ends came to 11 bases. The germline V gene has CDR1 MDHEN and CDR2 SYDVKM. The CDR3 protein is CASTGANGNTIYF. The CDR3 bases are TGTGCCAGCACAGGGGCGAACGGAAACACCATATATTTT.

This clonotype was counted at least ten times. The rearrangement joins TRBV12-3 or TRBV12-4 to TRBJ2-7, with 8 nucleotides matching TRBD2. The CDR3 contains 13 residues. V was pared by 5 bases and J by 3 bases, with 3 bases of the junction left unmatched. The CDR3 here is CASSPTSGYEQYF. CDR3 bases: TGTGCCAGCAGTCCCACTAGCGGCTACGAGCAGTACTTC.

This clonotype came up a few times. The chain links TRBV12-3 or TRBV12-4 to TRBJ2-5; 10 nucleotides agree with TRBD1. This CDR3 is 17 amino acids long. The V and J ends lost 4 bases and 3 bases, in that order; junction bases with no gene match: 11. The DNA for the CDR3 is TGTGCCAGCAGTTCGCCGGGACAGGGGCGAATCAAAGAGACCCAGTACTTC. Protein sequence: CASSSPGQGRIKETQYF.